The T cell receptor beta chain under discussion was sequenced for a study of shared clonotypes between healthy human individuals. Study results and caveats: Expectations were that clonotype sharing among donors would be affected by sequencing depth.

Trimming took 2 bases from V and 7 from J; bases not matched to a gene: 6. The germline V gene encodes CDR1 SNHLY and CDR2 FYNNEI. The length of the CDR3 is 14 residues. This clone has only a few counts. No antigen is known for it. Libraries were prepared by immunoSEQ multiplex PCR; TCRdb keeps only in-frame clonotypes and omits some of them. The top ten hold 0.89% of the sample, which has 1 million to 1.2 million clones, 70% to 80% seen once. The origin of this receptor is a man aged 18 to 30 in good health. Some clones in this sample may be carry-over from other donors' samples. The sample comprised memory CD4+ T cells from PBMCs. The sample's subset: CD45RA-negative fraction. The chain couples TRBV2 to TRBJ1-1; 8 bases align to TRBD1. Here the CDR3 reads CASSERQGAYEAFF. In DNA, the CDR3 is TGTGCCAGCAGTGAACGGCAGGGGGCCTATGAAGCTTTCTTT.